This T cell receptor (beta chain) derives from a study of Graves' ophthalmopathy and Graves' hyperthyroidism. In the study overall: Sampling took place at initial diagnosis, with peripheral blood obtained before any treatment. Findings and limits, study-wide: Ophthalmopathy was separated from stable hyperthyroidism by a 13-signature model with 87.88% sensitivity and roughly 81% specificity. The authors also found most expanded thyroid clonotypes above 0.001 frequency in blood.

A volume of approximately 10 ml of fresh peripheral blood supplied the PBMCs. Germline V gives CDR1 KGHDR, CDR2 SFDVKD. This CDR3 region has 15 residues. With 6 bases removed from V and 1 base from J, the gap between germline ends came to 14 bases. Ten or more counts support this clonotype. Its target is not known. For repertoire sequencing, the TCR beta CDR3 regions were amplified from RNA transcripts. HTBI primers primed a first-round RT-PCR, and a second-round multiplex PCR followed. TCRdb re-called the multiplex PCR reads through MiXCR, storing one row per CDR3 protein. The table includes about 740,000 distinct CDR3 sequences, 40% detected once.

Sequences were obtained from peripheral blood. The sequence came from an adult man with Graves' ophthalmopathy. This sequence joins TRBV24-1 and TRBJ2-5, with D possibly TRBD2 on 6 matching bases. CDR3 in amino acids: CATSPRGAGQETQYF. The CDR3 DNA is TGTGCCACCAGTCCCCGGGGAGCGGGCCAAGAGACCCAGTACTTC.